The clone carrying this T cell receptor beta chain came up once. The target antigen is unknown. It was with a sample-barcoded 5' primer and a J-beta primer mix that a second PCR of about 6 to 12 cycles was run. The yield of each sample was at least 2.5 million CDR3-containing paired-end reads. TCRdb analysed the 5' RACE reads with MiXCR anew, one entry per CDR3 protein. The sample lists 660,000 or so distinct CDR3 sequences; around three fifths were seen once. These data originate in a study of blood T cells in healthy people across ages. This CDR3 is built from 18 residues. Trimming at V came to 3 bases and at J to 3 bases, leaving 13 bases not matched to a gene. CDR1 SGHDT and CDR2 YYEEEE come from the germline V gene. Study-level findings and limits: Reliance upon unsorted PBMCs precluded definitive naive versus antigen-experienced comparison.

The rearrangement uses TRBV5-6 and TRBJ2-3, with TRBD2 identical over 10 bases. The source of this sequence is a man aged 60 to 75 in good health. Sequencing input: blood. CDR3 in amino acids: CASSSGTSLSGRTDTQYF. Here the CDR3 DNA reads TGTGCCAGCAGCTCGGGGACTAGCCTTAGCGGGAGGACAGATACGCAGTATTTT.